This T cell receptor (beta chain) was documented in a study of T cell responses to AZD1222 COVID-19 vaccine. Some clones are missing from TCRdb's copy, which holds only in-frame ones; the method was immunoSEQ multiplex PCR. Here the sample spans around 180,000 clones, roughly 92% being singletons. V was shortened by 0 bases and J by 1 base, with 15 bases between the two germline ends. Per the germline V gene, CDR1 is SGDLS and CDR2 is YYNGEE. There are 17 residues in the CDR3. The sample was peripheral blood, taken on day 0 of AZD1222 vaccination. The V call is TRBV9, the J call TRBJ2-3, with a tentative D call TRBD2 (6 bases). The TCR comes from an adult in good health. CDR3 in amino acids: CASSVGRVSERTDTQYF. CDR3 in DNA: TGTGCCAGCAGCGTAGGGAGGGTCTCCGAGCGCACAGATACGCAGTATTTT.